Below, 8 T cell receptor beta chains from the same sample are listed, as sequenced in a study of T cells after yellow fever vaccination. MiXCR was run by TCRdb on the 5' RACE reads, yielding one entry per CDR3 protein. The sample lists approximately 350,000 distinct CDR3 sequences; more than 9% were seen once. The specimen comprised PBMCs, sampled on the day of the first yellow fever vaccination. The receptor source for this set is a man aged 18 to 29 who received the YFV17D yellow fever vaccine.

This clonotype was picked up many times. This chain links TRBV9 with TRBJ1-6; D is unclear. V lost 7 bases and J lost 1, with 6 bases in between. The CDR3 is made up of 13 amino acids. Germline CDR1 and CDR2: SGDLS and YYNGEE. The CDR3 loop is CASRESYNSPLHF. DNA for the CDR3: TGTGCCAGCCGGGAGTCCTATAATTCACCCCTCCACTTT.

This clonotype has a handful of counts. The DNA for the CDR3 is TGCGCCAGCAGCTTCGCCACAGGGGGACTTGAAGCTTTCTTT. Amino acid sequence: CASSFATGGLEAFF. J is TRBJ1-1 and V is TRBV5-1, with 8 bases aligning to TRBD1. Germline CDR1 and CDR2: SGHRS and YFSETQ. CDR3 length equals 14 residues. V lost 2 bases, J lost 7 bases, and 7 bases stayed unmatched.

In the case of this clonotype: A much more abundant neighbour one base away suggests this may be a read error. The chain employs TRBV13 and TRBJ2-2, with D unclear. Germline V gene sequence: CDR1 PRHDT, CDR2 FYEKMQ (reference sequence). The CDR3 loop spans 13 amino acids. The CDR3 sequence is CTSSRLQTGELFF. In DNA form, the CDR3 reads TGTACCAGCAGCCGACTTCAAACCGGGGAGCTGTTTTTT.

This clonotype occurred a few times. V and J are TRBV7-9 and TRBJ2-6, with a weak D call TRBD1 (5 bases). Deletions cut 1 base from V and 4 bases from J, with 11 bases between. This CDR3 has 16 residues. Germline V gene data show CDR1 as SEHNR and CDR2 as FQNEAQ (reference sequence). CDR3 in DNA: TGTGCCAGCAGCTTAGGGTCAGGGCTCGGGGCCAACGTCCTGACTTTC. Protein product: CASSLGSGLGANVLTF.

As concerns this clonotype: One junction end does not reproduce the germline sequence, and a read error may be involved. This rearrangement joins TRBV12-3 or TRBV12-4 to TRBJ1-5, with no clear D. The CDR3 is 13 residues long. The CDR3 sequence: CASSLRIPQPQRF. Written as DNA, the CDR3 is TGTGCCAGCAGTTTGCGGATTCCTCAGCCCCAGCGTTTT.

This chain connects TRBV6-5 to TRBJ2-2, with 7 positions matching TRBD1. Unmatched junction bases numbered 5, after V lost 2 bases and J lost 5 bases. Germline CDR1 is MNHEY and CDR2 is SVGAGI. This CDR3 is built from 15 residues. The CDR3 sequence: CASSYKGAGTGELFF. DNA for the CDR3: TGTGCCAGCAGTTACAAGGGGGCCGGAACCGGGGAGCTGTTTTTT.

This clonotype was seen a few times. The rearrangement joins TRBV5-1 to TRBJ2-6; D is possibly TRBD2 (5 bases). CDR1 is SGHRS and CDR2 is YFSETQ in the germline V gene. V dropped 0 bases and J dropped 0 bases, with 10 bases sitting between them. There are 17 residues in the CDR3. The CDR3 is CASSLEVSGSGANVLTF. The DNA of the CDR3 is TGCGCCAGCAGCTTGGAAGTGAGCGGCTCTGGGGCCAACGTCCTGACTTTC.

The V and J genes are TRBV6-2 or TRBV6-3 and TRBJ2-7; tentatively, D is TRBD1 or TRBD2 (6 bases each). The CDR3 length is 14 residues. V shed 6 bases and J shed 2 bases, with 14 bases lying between them. Germline values: CDR1 MNHEY, CDR2 SVGEGT. DNA for the CDR3: TGTGCCAGCAGCTATCTGGGGGGCCCCTACGAGCAGTACGTC. Translation gives CASSYLGGPYEQYV.